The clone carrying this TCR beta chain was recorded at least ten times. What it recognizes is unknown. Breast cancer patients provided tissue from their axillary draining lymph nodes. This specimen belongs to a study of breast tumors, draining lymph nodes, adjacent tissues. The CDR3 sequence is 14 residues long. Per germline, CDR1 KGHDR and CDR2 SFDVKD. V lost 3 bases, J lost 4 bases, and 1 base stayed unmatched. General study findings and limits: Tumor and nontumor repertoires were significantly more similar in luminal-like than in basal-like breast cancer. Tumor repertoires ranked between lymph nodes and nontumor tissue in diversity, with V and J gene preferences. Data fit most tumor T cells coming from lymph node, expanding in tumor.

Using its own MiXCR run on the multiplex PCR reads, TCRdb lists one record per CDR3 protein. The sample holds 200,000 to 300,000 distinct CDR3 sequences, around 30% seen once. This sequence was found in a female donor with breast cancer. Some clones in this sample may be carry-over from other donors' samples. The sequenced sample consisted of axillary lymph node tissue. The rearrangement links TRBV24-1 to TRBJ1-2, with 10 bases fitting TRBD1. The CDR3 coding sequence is TGTGCCACCAGTGATGGACAGGGGGTCTATGGCTACACCTTC. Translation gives CATSDGQGVYGYTF.